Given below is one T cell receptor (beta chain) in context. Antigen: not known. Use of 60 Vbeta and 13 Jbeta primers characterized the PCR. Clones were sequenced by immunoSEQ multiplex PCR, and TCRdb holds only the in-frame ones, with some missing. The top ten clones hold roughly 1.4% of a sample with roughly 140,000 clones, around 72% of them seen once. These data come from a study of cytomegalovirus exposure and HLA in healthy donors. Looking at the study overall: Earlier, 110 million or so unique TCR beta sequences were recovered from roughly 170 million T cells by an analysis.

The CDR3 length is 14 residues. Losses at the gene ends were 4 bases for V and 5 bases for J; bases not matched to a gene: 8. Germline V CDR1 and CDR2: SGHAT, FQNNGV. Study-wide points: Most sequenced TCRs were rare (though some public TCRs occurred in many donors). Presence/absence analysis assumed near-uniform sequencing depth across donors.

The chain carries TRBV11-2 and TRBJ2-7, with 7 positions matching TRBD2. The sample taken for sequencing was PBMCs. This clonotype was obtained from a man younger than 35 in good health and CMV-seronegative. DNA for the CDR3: TGTGCCAGCAGCTCCCGACTAGCTAGGGACGAGCAGTACTTC. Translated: CASSSRLARDEQYF.